A single T cell receptor (beta chain) is shown here with its context. This clonotype has at least ten counts. Its antigen is still unknown. No clone much larger than this one lies a single base away; base qualities are absent. This sample was taken from a study of read filtering for tumor transcriptome and immune sequencing (dated by TCRdb to the early 2020s). Some background on the complete study: The cohort was composed of about 16 male and 11 to 15 female patients, with a mean age of about 65 years and an age range of roughly 45 to 90. TCR repertoires obtained by targeted immune repertoire sequencing and by bulk whole-transcriptome sequencing performed on the same bone marrow samples were compared. By revised international staging, roughly eight patients were R-ISS I, approximately 15 were R-ISS II and more than five were R-ISS III. Whole-transcriptome libraries were prepared with the TruSeq RNA Access Library Prep Kit after DNase treatment. A main aim was a read-filtering strategy for immune repertoire data, specifically whether clonotypes supported by a single read should be removed. Per sample, about 4.05 to 10.27 million TCR-region mapped reads were obtained with IR-seq, compared with only about 85 to 1273 with RNA-seq. Overall study outcomes, separate from this receptor: Removing single-read clonotypes increased the correlation between IR-seq and RNA-seq shared clonotype proportions. The sorted CD138-negative fraction was not purified T cells but a mixed bone marrow immune population. Clonotypes were captured by IR-seq at much higher depth and more reliably than by RNA-seq, and smaller IR-seq throughput was sufficient for identification of most shared clonotypes. Single-read clonotypes made up roughly 85% of clonotypes but only approximately 4% of total reads in IR-seq, compared with just under 75% of clonotypes and 35% to 55% of reads in RNA-seq.

Measured from the cysteine to the phenylalanine, the CDR3 is 14 residues long. This entry keeps only the CDR3 DNA: 42 bases, framed from base 1. CDR1 is given as SEHNR and CDR2 as FQNEAQ, both from the germline V gene (reference sequence). Trimming takes 6 bases from V and 3 bases from J, and the germline ends sit 15 bases apart. Bone marrow was sampled from every patient at the time of active disease. Bone marrow mononuclear cells were isolated by Ficoll-Hypaque density gradient centrifugation. CD138-negative cells were obtained by negative selection after labeling with CD138 magnetic microbeads on a MACS separator, removing myeloma plasma cells. Flow cytometry on an Attune NxT with CD138 antibodies was used to check the purity of the isolated cells. TRIzol reagent was used to extract total RNA, which was then quantified with a NanoDrop spectrophotometer. Paired RNA-seq and IR-seq were performed on the CD138-negative bone marrow sample of each patient.

Starting from around 400 ng RNA, TCR libraries were constructed with the Immunoverse kit using molecular barcoded adaptors that cover the alpha/delta and beta/gamma chains. TCR library preparation was performed with the same RNA that was used for transcriptome sequencing. Sequencing of the TCR libraries was done on an Illumina HiSeq 4000 with 2 x 150 cycles. Processing in the source paper ran as follows. Using MiXCR, which included quality filtering and error correction, TCR reads were aligned to human V, D, J and C references and then assembled into CDR3 clonotypes. Clonotype counts and gene usage diversity were analyzed with the tcR package in R. Raw mapping reads were checked after the RNA-seq reads had been mapped by STAR aligner version 2.5.3a onto the human GRCh37 genome. To test how sequencing depth affected the clonotypes detected, IR-seq fastq files were randomly downsampled with Seqtk 1.3. TCRdb reprocessing: public reads trimmed at Q25 with fastp, clones called with MiXCR, in-frame beta chains kept. Identical CDR3 protein sequences are pooled into one entry, listed with their most common genes and DNA. V and J calls and clone size were set by TCRdb, not the authors. The sample data list about 38,000 distinct CDR3 sequences, and roughly 15% of these were observed just once. The ten largest make up about 25% of the sample.

The TCR comes from a donor aged 40 or over with multiple myeloma. The material sequenced was a population of CD138-negative cells sorted from bone marrow. In light of the paper, this sample's cell subset or site label describes: bone marrow mononuclear cells depleted of CD138+ plasma/myeloma cells by negative magnetic selection. The rearrangement joined TRBV7-9 to TRBJ2-7, with TRBD1 tentatively as D gene (6 bases match). Here is the DNA: TGTGCCAGCAGTAAGTCCGCGACAGGCTACGAGCAGTACTTC. Translated, it reads CASSKSATGYEQYF.